The entry below gives a single T cell receptor (beta chain) sequence along with its context. As originally analysed: Using reference gene primer amplification, nucleated cell counts were estimated. Some clones are missing from TCRdb's copy, which holds only in-frame ones; the method was immunoSEQ multiplex PCR. The DNA was the basis for D and trimming; V, J and clone size are from that table. The sample lists about 190,000 clones, more than 70% occurring once. Germline-derived CDR1 and CDR2 are SGHRS and YFSETQ. The V and J ends lost 4 bases and 2 bases respectively, with 12 bases between them. This CDR3 spans 14 amino acids. This sample is part of a study of blood T cell repertoires in COVID-19. Study-wide background: Samples came from the United States, Italy and Spain, spanning acute and convalescent COVID-19. T cells, B-cell-depleted T cells, or PBMCs provided the cDNA or gDNA that served as material.

V and J are TRBV5-1 and TRBJ1-1, with D possibly matching TRBD1 (5 bases). Sequencing input: peripheral blood. The receptor comes from a human donor in a cohort sampled during active COVID-19. The CDR3 bases are TGCGCCAGCAGCACCTGGACATCTAACACTGAAGCTTTCTTT. Translating gives CASSTWTSNTEAFF.